A single sample gave rise to the 13 T cell receptor beta chains below, sequenced in a study of blood T cell repertoires in COVID-19. Profiling relied on immunoSEQ multiplex PCR, and the TCRdb table lists in-frame clones only, not all of them. The repertoire holds a few hundred thousand clones, around 90% seen once, with 5% to 7% in the top ten. The sequenced material came from peripheral blood. Receptor source: a man between 18 and 29 years old who had recovered from COVID-19.

The chain couples TRBV5-1 to TRBJ1-1; D is perhaps TRBD1 (5 bases). V lost 4 bases and J lost 3, with 10 bases in between. The CDR3 totals 13 residues. CDR1 and CDR2 from the germline V gene are SGHRS and YFSETQ. For the CDR3, the DNA is TGCGCCAGCAGCAGCAGGGCGGACACTGAAGCTTTCTTT. As protein: CASSSRADTEAFF.

The chain employs TRBV6-5 and TRBJ2-1, with D perhaps matching TRBD2 (6 bases). The V gene's germline CDR1 is MNHEY and CDR2 SVGAGI. This CDR3 spans 16 amino acids. V was pared by 0 bases and J by 6 bases, with 15 bases between. The CDR3 DNA reads TGTGCCAGCAGTTACTCTTTGGGGGACTCGTCCAATGAGCAGTTCTTC. Translating gives CASSYSLGDSSNEQFF.

This chain connects TRBV29-1 to TRBJ1-5; D is uncertain. This CDR3 spans 13 amino acids. Germline V CDR1 and CDR2: SQVTM, ANQGSEA. The V end lost 5 bases, the J end lost 3 bases, and 11 bases lay between the germline ends. The CDR3 region is CSVCNDNNQPQHF. In DNA form, the CDR3 reads TGCAGCGTTTGCAACGACAACAATCAGCCCCAGCATTTT.

The chain employs TRBV12-5 and TRBJ1-6; D is ambiguous. The CDR3 loop spans 15 amino acids. V lost 5 bases and J lost 4, with 12 bases in between. Germline V gives CDR1 LGHNT, CDR2 FRNRAP. Here the CDR3 reads CASGTTPRYNSPLHF. The CDR3 nucleotides are TGTGCTAGTGGTACCACCCCGCGATATAATTCACCCCTCCACTTT.

J is TRBJ2-3 and V is TRBV27, with TRBD2 matching 12 bases. V lost 6 bases to trimming and J lost 5 bases; unmatched junction nucleotides: 6. This CDR3 contains 15 residues. From germline, CDR1 is MNHEY and CDR2 SMNVEV (reference sequence). The CDR3 bases are TGTGCCAGCAGCCCACTAGCGGGAGGTGTAGATACGCAGTATTTT. Its translation: CASSPLAGGVDTQYF.

The chain combines TRBV29-1 with TRBJ2-7; TRBD1 matches 7 bases. CDR3 length: 12 amino acids. V dropped 8 bases and J dropped 2; count of bases not matched to a gene: 6. Germline V CDR1 and CDR2: SQVTM, ANQGSEA. CDR3 sequence: CSYAGGTYEQYF. In DNA, the CDR3 is TGCAGCTACGCAGGGGGAACCTACGAGCAGTACTTC.

The V call is TRBV9, the J call TRBJ1-1; D gene unclear. Trimming stripped 4 bases from V and 6 bases from J, with 19 bases between. This CDR3 has 15 residues. The germline gives CDR1 SGDLS, CDR2 YYNGEE. CDR3 nucleotide sequence: TGTGCCAGCAGCCGGAGGCTGGAGGGCCGGGCTGAAGCTTTCTTT. Translation gives CASSRRLEGRAEAFF.

The rearrangement links TRBV7-2 to TRBJ2-5; a weak D match, TRBD2 (6 bases). The CDR3 covers 15 residues. Trimming removed 1 base at V and 12 bases at J, with 21 bases between. CDR1 and CDR2 (germline): SGHTA, FQGNSA. CDR3 sequence: CASSLGGVPRDKKYF. The CDR3 bases are TGTGCCAGCAGCTTAGGGGGGGTACCAAGAGACAAAAAGTACTTC.

The chain couples TRBV12-3 or TRBV12-4 to TRBJ2-7; D ambiguous. Trimming pared 5 bases from V and 6 bases from J, leaving 8 bases between. The CDR3 has 11 residues. This CDR3 reads CASSAASEQYF. CDR3 nucleotides: TGTGCCAGCAGTGCCGCGAGCGAGCAGTACTTC.

The rearrangement uses TRBV11-2 and TRBJ2-3; a possible D gene is TRBD1 (5 bases). There are 12 residues in the CDR3. Germline loops: CDR1 SGHAT, CDR2 FQNNGV. V lost 4 bases to trimming and J lost 5 bases, with 7 bases between them. This CDR3 is CASSSTGDTQYF. The CDR3, as DNA: TGTGCCAGCAGCTCCACAGGAGATACGCAGTATTTT.

The chain links TRBV4-1 to TRBJ2-7; D is unclear. Trimming removed 1 base from V and 2 bases from J, with 6 bases in between. CDR1 and CDR2 (germline): MGHRA, YSYEKL. CDR3 length: 13 amino acids. CDR3 coding DNA: TGCGCCAGCAGCCAAGGTCGGGCCTACGAGCAGTACTTC. It translates to CASSQGRAYEQYF.

The V and J genes are TRBV5-6 and TRBJ1-2; no clear D gene. This CDR3 region has 13 residues. Trimming pared 0 bases from V and 6 bases from J, leaving 9 bases between. Germline-derived CDR1 and CDR2 are SGHDT and YYEEEE. Written as DNA, the CDR3 is TGTGCCAGCAGCTTGGCCAGGATCCATGGCTACACCTTC. Its protein is CASSLARIHGYTF.

As DNA, the CDR3 is TGTGCCAGTAGTAGGCCCGGGACTAGCGGGGGGGCTTACGAGCAGTACTTC. Translated, it gives CASSRPGTSGGAYEQYF. The V call is TRBV19, the J call TRBJ2-7, with 16 bases fitting TRBD2. V lost 4 bases to trimming and J lost 4 bases; unmatched junction nucleotides: 7. CDR1 and CDR2 from the germline V gene are LNHDA and SQIVND (reference sequence). The CDR3 consists of 17 residues. Full variable domain (outside the CDR3, taken from reference TRBV19 and TRBJ2-7): DGGITQSPKYLFRKEGQNVTLSCEQNLNHDAMYWYRQDPGQGLRLIYYSQIVNDFQKGDIAEGYSVSREKKESFPLTVTSAQKNPTAFYLCASSRPGTSGGAYEQYFGPGTRLTVT.